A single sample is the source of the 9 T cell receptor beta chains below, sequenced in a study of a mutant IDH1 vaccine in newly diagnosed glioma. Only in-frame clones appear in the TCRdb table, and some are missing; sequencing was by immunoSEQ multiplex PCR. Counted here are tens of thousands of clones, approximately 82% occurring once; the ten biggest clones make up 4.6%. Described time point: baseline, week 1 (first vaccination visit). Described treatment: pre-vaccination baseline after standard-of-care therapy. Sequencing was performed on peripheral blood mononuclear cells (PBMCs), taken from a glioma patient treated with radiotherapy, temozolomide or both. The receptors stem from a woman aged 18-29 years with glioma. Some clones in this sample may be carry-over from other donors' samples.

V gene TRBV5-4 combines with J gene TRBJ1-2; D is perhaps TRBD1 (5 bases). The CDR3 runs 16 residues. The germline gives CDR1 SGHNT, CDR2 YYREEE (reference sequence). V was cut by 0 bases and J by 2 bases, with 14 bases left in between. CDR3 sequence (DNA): TGTGCCAGCAGCTTGGGAAGGGGCCGGGGGAACTATGGCTACACCTTC. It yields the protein CASSLGRGRGNYGYTF.

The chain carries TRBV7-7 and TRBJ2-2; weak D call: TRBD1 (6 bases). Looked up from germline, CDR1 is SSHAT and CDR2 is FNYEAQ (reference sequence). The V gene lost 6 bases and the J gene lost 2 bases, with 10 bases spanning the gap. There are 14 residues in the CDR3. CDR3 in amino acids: CASRPGTNTGELFF. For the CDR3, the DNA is TGTGCCAGCAGACCCGGGACAAACACCGGGGAGCTGTTTTTT.

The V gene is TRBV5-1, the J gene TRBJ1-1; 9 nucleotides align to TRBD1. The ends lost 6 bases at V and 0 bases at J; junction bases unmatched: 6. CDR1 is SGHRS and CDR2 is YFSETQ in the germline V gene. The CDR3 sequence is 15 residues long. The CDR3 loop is CASNGGQGMNTEAFF. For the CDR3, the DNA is TGCGCCAGCAACGGGGGACAGGGCATGAACACTGAAGCTTTCTTT. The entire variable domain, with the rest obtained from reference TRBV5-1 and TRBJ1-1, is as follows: KAGVTQTPRYLIKTRGQQVTLSCSPISGHRSVSWYQQTPGQGLQFLFEYFSETQRNKGNFPGRFSGRQFSNSRSEMNVSTLELGDSALYLCASNGGQGMNTEAFFGQGTRLTVV.

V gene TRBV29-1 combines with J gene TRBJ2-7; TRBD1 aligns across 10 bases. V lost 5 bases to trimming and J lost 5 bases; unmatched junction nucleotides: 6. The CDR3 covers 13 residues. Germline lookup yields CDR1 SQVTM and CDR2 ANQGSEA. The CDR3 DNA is TGCAGCGTTCGCCGGGACAGGGGTAACGAGCAGTACTTC. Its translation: CSVRRDRGNEQYF.

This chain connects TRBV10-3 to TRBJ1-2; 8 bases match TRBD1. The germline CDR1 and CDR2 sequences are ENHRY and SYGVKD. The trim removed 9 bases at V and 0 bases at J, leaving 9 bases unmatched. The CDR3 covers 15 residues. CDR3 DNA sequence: TGTGCCATAAGAGGGCAGGGGGCGACTAACTATGGCTACACCTTC. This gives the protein CAIRGQGATNYGYTF.

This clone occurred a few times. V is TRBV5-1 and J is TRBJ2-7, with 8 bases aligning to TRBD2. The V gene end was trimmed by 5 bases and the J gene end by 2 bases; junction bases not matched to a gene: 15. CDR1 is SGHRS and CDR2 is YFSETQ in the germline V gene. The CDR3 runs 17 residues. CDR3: CASRMLAGVLGPYEQYF. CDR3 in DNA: TGCGCCAGCAGAATGCTAGCGGGTGTTTTGGGTCCCTACGAGCAGTACTTC. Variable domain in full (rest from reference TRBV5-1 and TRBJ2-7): KAGVTQTPRYLIKTRGQQVTLSCSPISGHRSVSWYQQTPGQGLQFLFEYFSETQRNKGNFPGRFSGRQFSNSRSEMNVSTLELGDSALYLCASRMLAGVLGPYEQYFGPGTRLTVT.

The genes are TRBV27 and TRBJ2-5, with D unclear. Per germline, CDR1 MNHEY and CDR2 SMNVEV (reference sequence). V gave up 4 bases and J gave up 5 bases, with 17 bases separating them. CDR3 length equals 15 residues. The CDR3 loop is CASSSPMRRRETQYF. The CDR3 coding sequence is TGTGCCAGCAGTTCACCAATGAGACGAAGGGAGACCCAGTACTTC.

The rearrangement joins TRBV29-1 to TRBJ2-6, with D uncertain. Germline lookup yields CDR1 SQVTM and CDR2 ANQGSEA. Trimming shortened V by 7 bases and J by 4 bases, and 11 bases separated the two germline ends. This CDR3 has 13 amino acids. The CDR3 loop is CSALVSGANVLTF. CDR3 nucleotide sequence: TGCAGCGCGCTCGTCTCCGGGGCCAACGTCCTGACTTTC.

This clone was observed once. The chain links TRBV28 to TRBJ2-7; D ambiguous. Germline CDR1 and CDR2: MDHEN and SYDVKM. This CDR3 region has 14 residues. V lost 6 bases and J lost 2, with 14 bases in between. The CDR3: CASRKPGATYEQYF. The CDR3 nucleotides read TGTGCCAGCAGAAAGCCGGGTGCCACCTACGAGCAGTACTTC.